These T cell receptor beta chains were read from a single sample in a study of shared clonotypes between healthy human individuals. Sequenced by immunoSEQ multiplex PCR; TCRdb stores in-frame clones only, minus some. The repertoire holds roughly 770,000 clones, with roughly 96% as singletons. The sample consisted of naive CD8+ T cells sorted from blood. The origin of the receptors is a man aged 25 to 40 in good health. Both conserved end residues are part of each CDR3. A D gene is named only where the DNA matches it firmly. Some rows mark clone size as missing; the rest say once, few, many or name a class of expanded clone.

CDR3 protein: CASSLTATDRRIF
CDR3 DNA: TGTGCCAGCAGTTTAACCGCGACGGACAGAAGAATCTTC
D gene: NA
V gene: TRBV28
clone size: NA
J gene: TRBJ2-1

CDR3 protein: CASSETGTSTDTQYF
CDR3 DNA: TGTGCCAGCAGCGAGACAGGTACTAGCACAGATACGCAGTATTTT
D gene: NA
V gene: TRBV7-9
clone size: NA
J gene: TRBJ2-3

CDR3 protein: CASLGGPNEAFF
CDR3 DNA: TGTGCCAGCTTGGGAGGTCCCAATGAAGCTTTCTTT
D gene: NA
V gene: TRBV18
clone size: NA
J gene: TRBJ1-1

CDR3 protein: CASSQPFDGRYNEQFF
CDR3 DNA: TGTGCCAGCAGCCAGCCTTTTGACGGGAGATACAATGAGCAGTTCTTC
D gene: NA
V gene: TRBV27
clone size: NA
J gene: TRBJ2-1

CDR3 protein: CASSQANNEQFF
CDR3 DNA: TGTGCCAGCAGCCAAGCAAACAATGAGCAGTTCTTC
D gene: NA
V gene: TRBV14
clone size: NA
J gene: TRBJ2-1

CDR3 protein: CASRPKLTLDTDAFF
CDR3 DNA: TGTGCCAGTAGACCGAAGCTAACCCTGGACACTGATGCTTTCTTT
D gene: NA
V gene: TRBV19
clone size: NA
J gene: TRBJ1-1

CDR3 protein: CASSRANTEAFF
CDR3 DNA: TGTGCTAGTAGTAGAGCGAACACTGAAGCTTTCTTT
D gene: NA
V gene: TRBV12-5
clone size: NA
J gene: TRBJ1-1

CDR3 protein: CASSHGPREGNTIYF
CDR3 DNA: TGTGCCAGCAGCCACGGGCCCCGAGAAGGAAACACCATATATTTT
D gene: NA
V gene: TRBV5-4
clone size: NA
J gene: TRBJ1-3

CDR3 protein: CASSETPGTSAHNEQFF
CDR3 DNA: TGCGCCAGCAGCGAGACCCCCGGGACTAGCGCTCACAATGAGCAGTTCTTC
D gene: TRBD2
V gene: TRBV5-1
clone size: NA
J gene: TRBJ2-1

CDR3 protein: CASSCWDRGNEQYF
CDR3 DNA: TGCGCCAGCAGCTGTTGGGACAGGGGAAACGAGCAGTACTTC
D gene: TRBD1
V gene: TRBV5-1
clone size: once
J gene: TRBJ2-7

CDR3 protein: CASSIGAYYEQYF
CDR3 DNA: TGTGCCAGTAGTATAGGTGCCTACTACGAGCAGTACTTC
D gene: NA
V gene: TRBV19
clone size: NA
J gene: TRBJ2-7

CDR3 protein: CASSSPGTNKAHGYTF
CDR3 DNA: TGCGCCAGCAGCTCGCCTGGGACAAATAAGGCCCATGGCTACACCTTC
D gene: NA
V gene: TRBV4-1
clone size: NA
J gene: TRBJ1-2

CDR3 protein: CASSLATDEQYF
CDR3 DNA: TGTGCCAGCAGCTTAGCGACCGACGAGCAGTACTTC
D gene: NA
V gene: TRBV7-9
clone size: NA
J gene: TRBJ2-7

CDR3 protein: CASSLEPLNEKLFF
CDR3 DNA: TGTGCCAGCAGCTTAGAGCCCCTAAATGAAAAACTGTTTTTT
D gene: NA
V gene: TRBV7-9
clone size: NA
J gene: TRBJ1-4

CDR3 protein: CASSLASDGNTEAFF
CDR3 DNA: TGTGCCAGCAGCTTAGCCTCGGACGGGAACACTGAAGCTTTCTTT
D gene: NA
V gene: TRBV7-6
clone size: NA
J gene: TRBJ1-1

CDR3 protein: CASSYFAGAYEQYF
CDR3 DNA: TGTGCCAGCAGTTACTTCGCGGGAGCCTACGAGCAGTACTTC
D gene: TRBD2
V gene: TRBV6-5
clone size: NA
J gene: TRBJ2-7

CDR3 protein: CSVRDSYTGELFF
CDR3 DNA: TGCAGCGTCCGGGACAGCTACACCGGGGAGCTGTTTTTT
D gene: TRBD1
V gene: TRBV29-1
clone size: NA
J gene: TRBJ2-2

CDR3 protein: CASILGGYNEQFF
CDR3 DNA: TGTGCCAGCATTTTAGGGGGATACAATGAGCAGTTCTTC
D gene: NA
V gene: TRBV7-9
clone size: NA
J gene: TRBJ2-1

CDR3 protein: CASSFRDANNEQFF
CDR3 DNA: TGTGCCAGCAGCTTCCGGGACGCAAACAATGAGCAGTTCTTC
D gene: NA
V gene: TRBV5-5
clone size: NA
J gene: TRBJ2-1

CDR3 protein: CASSVGLPLYEQYF
CDR3 DNA: TGTGCCAGCAGTGTGGGACTACCCCTCTACGAGCAGTACTTC
D gene: TRBD2
V gene: TRBV27
clone size: NA
J gene: TRBJ2-7

CDR3 protein: CASSLGQGGTYEQYF
CDR3 DNA: TGCGCCAGCAGCTTAGGGCAGGGCGGGACCTACGAGCAGTACTTC
D gene: NA
V gene: TRBV5-1
clone size: NA
J gene: TRBJ2-7

CDR3 protein: CASSLGSGQGQPQHF
CDR3 DNA: TGTGCCAGCAGTTTAGGCTCAGGTCAAGGGCAGCCCCAGCATTTT
D gene: NA
V gene: TRBV27
clone size: NA
J gene: TRBJ1-5

CDR3 protein: CASSWGETQYF
CDR3 DNA: TGTGCCAGCAGCTGGGGGGAGACCCAGTACTTC
D gene: NA
V gene: TRBV13
clone size: NA
J gene: TRBJ2-5

CDR3 protein: CASSQERSGRVDLWCNQETQYF
CDR3 DNA: TGCGCCAGCAGCCAAGAACGTAGCGGTCGGGTGGATTTGTGGTGCAACCAAGAGACCCAGTACTTC
D gene: NA
V gene: TRBV4-1
clone size: NA
J gene: TRBJ2-5

CDR3 protein: CASSEGPGGGGYTF
CDR3 DNA: TGTGCCAGCAGCGAAGGACCCGGAGGAGGTGGCTACACCTTC
D gene: NA
V gene: TRBV21-1
clone size: NA
J gene: TRBJ1-2

CDR3 protein: CASSAQGNSNQPQHF
CDR3 DNA: TGTGCCAGCAGCGCACAGGGGAATAGCAATCAGCCCCAGCATTTT
D gene: TRBD1
V gene: TRBV5-5
clone size: NA
J gene: TRBJ1-5

CDR3 protein: CASRINNEQFF
CDR3 DNA: TGTGCCAGCAGGATCAACAATGAGCAGTTCTTC
D gene: NA
V gene: TRBV25-1
clone size: NA
J gene: TRBJ2-1

CDR3 protein: CASSYRTGGLTEAFF
CDR3 DNA: TGTGCCAGCAGTTATAGGACAGGGGGCCTTACTGAAGCTTTCTTT
D gene: TRBD1
V gene: TRBV7-6
clone size: NA
J gene: TRBJ1-1

CDR3 protein: CASNRGRVDTGELFF
CDR3 DNA: TGTGCCAGCAACCGGGGGAGGGTCGACACCGGGGAGCTGTTTTTT
D gene: TRBD2
V gene: TRBV7-9
clone size: once
J gene: TRBJ2-2

CDR3 protein: CASIQPGQPYNEQFF
CDR3 DNA: TGTGCCAGCATTCAGCCGGGACAGCCCTACAATGAGCAGTTCTTC
D gene: TRBD1
V gene: TRBV25-1
clone size: NA
J gene: TRBJ2-1

CDR3 protein: CASSWDRNTEAFF
CDR3 DNA: TGTGCCAGCAGTTGGGACAGGAACACTGAAGCTTTCTTT
D gene: TRBD1
V gene: TRBV27
clone size: NA
J gene: TRBJ1-1

CDR3 protein: CASSAYRGLTNEKLFF
CDR3 DNA: TGTGCCAGCAGTGCGTACAGGGGGCTCACAAATGAAAAACTGTTTTTT
D gene: TRBD1
V gene: TRBV28
clone size: NA
J gene: TRBJ1-4

CDR3 protein: CASSDPWTGETDTQYF
CDR3 DNA: TGTGCCAGCAGTGACCCTTGGACAGGGGAGACAGATACGCAGTATTTT
D gene: TRBD1
V gene: TRBV5-6
clone size: NA
J gene: TRBJ2-3

CDR3 protein: CASSYGQGYNEQFF
CDR3 DNA: TGTGCCAGCAGTTACGGGCAGGGGTACAATGAGCAGTTCTTC
D gene: NA
V gene: TRBV6-5
clone size: NA
J gene: TRBJ2-1

CDR3 protein: CASSPNRDDTGELFF
CDR3 DNA: TGCGCCAGCAGCCCAAACAGGGATGACACCGGGGAGCTGTTTTTT
D gene: NA
V gene: TRBV5-1
clone size: NA
J gene: TRBJ2-2

CDR3 protein: CATSRDWADNQPQHF
CDR3 DNA: TGTGCCACCAGCAGAGATTGGGCAGACAATCAGCCCCAGCATTTT
D gene: NA
V gene: TRBV15
clone size: NA
J gene: TRBJ1-5

CDR3 protein: CSVGGTSGYEQYF
CDR3 DNA: TGCAGCGTTGGGGGGACTAGCGGCTACGAGCAGTACTTC
D gene: TRBD2
V gene: TRBV29-1
clone size: few
J gene: TRBJ2-7

CDR3 protein: CASSPYPGGFGEKLFF
CDR3 DNA: TGTGCCAGCAGTCCCTACCCAGGGGGCTTCGGTGAAAAACTGTTTTTT
D gene: TRBD1
V gene: TRBV27
clone size: NA
J gene: TRBJ1-4

CDR3 protein: CASSLGQGNTEAFF
CDR3 DNA: TGTGCCAGCAGCTTAGGACAGGGAAACACTGAAGCTTTCTTT
D gene: TRBD1
V gene: TRBV7-9
clone size: NA
J gene: TRBJ1-1

CDR3 protein: CASTSRAATNEKLFF
CDR3 DNA: TGTGCCAGCACCTCAAGGGCTGCAACTAATGAAAAACTGTTTTTT
D gene: NA
V gene: TRBV6-5
clone size: NA
J gene: TRBJ1-4

CDR3 protein: CASSQARDRSGGFF
CDR3 DNA: TGCGCCAGCAGCCAAGCGAGAGATCGATCAGGGGGTTTCTTT
D gene: TRBD1
V gene: TRBV4-3
clone size: NA
J gene: TRBJ1-1

CDR3 protein: CSVRFWGSGANVLTF
CDR3 DNA: TGCAGCGTCCGGTTCTGGGGCTCTGGGGCCAACGTCCTGACTTTC
D gene: NA
V gene: TRBV29-1
clone size: NA
J gene: TRBJ2-6

CDR3 protein: CASSQYPTSEQYF
CDR3 DNA: TGCGCCAGCAGCCAGTACCCTACTTCAGAGCAGTACTTC
D gene: NA
V gene: TRBV4-1
clone size: NA
J gene: TRBJ2-7